This T cell receptor (beta chain) is drawn from a study of glioma-infiltrating T cells after dendritic cell vaccination. Measured with immunoSEQ multiplex PCR; TCRdb has only the in-frame clones, and not every one. The data show about 58,000 clones, roughly 83% seen once. The CDR3 loop spans 17 amino acids. With V trimmed by 0 bases and J by 5 bases, 12 bases remained unmatched. In germline, CDR1 is SGHKS, CDR2 YYEKEE (reference sequence). The time point here: after dendritic cell vaccination, including at tumor progression/relapse. Only patients with spare fresh-frozen tumor and over two years of follow-up were included.

The specimen comprised blood, sampled after dendritic cell vaccination. The TCR originated in a human donor with glioblastoma. The V call is TRBV5-5, the J call TRBJ1-2; TRBD1 matches at 8 bases. CDR3 sequence reads: CASSLAGTGWAMYGYTF. In DNA form, the CDR3 reads TGTGCCAGCAGCTTGGCGGGGACAGGATGGGCTATGTATGGCTACACCTTC.